The 27 T cell receptor beta chains reported below all come from one sample, sequenced in a study of STAT5B mutations in CD4+ large granular lymphocyte leukemia. The data were produced by immunoSEQ multiplex PCR, yet TCRdb's version contains in-frame clones alone and is incomplete. The sample has roughly 30,000 clones, about two thirds seen once; the top ten hold 1% to 1.2%. Sequenced sample: CD4+ T cells from blood buffy coats. The receptors stem from a human donor in good health.

The chain joins TRBV6-1 to TRBJ1-1; no clear D. Between the trimmed V and J ends, which lost 4 bases and 5 bases, there was a span of 11 bases. Germline CDR1 reads MNHNS; CDR2 reads SASEGT. The CDR3 loop spans 13 amino acids. The CDR3 DNA reads as TGTGCCAGCAGTGGCTTTCTGGAGACTGAAGCTTTCTTT. It yields the protein CASSGFLETEAFF.

The V gene is TRBV7-2, the J gene TRBJ2-2; possibly TRBD1 or TRBD2 for D (5 bases each). The germline V gene encodes CDR1 SGHTA and CDR2 FQGNSA. The CDR3 consists of 15 residues. Trimming took 4 bases from V and 3 from J, leaving 12 bases between them. Here the CDR3 reads CASSYPRGHTGELFF. In DNA form, the CDR3 reads TGTGCCAGCAGCTACCCCCGGGGCCACACCGGGGAGCTGTTTTTT.

The chain combines TRBV7-2 with TRBJ2-7, with 14 bases lining up with TRBD2. CDR1 and CDR2 (germline): SGHTA, FQGNSA. The CDR3 sequence is 12 residues long. Trimming cost V 6 bases and J 12 bases; bases outside gene matches: 4. The CDR3 loop is CASSRLAGGPYV. The CDR3, as DNA: TGTGCCAGCAGTCGACTAGCGGGGGGGCCGTACGTC.

This chain joins TRBV9 and TRBJ2-3; no firm D call. Germline V lookup: CDR1 SGDLS, CDR2 YYNGEE. CDR3 length: 16 residues. V lost 0 bases and J 0 bases, leaving 11 bases between the germline ends. The chain's CDR3 is CASSVGVSTSTDTQYF. The CDR3 bases are TGTGCCAGCAGCGTAGGAGTGTCAACTAGCACAGATACGCAGTATTTT.

This clone was found once. The V gene is TRBV18, the J gene TRBJ2-5, with TRBD1 matching 8 bases. Germline assignment: CDR1 KGHSH and CDR2 LQKENI. The J segment lost 2 bases and the V segment lost 5 bases, leaving 4 bases of the junction unmatched. This CDR3 spans 14 amino acids. CDR3 region: CASSRNRGQETQYF. The DNA for the CDR3 is TGTGCCAGCTCAAGAAACAGGGGGCAAGAGACCCAGTACTTC.

The gene calls are TRBV28 and TRBJ1-3; D ambiguous. Per the germline V gene, CDR1 is MDHEN and CDR2 is SYDVKM. Trimming removed 4 bases from V and 5 bases from J, with 15 bases in between. The length of the CDR3 is 15 residues. This CDR3 reads CASSSGRRARNTIYF. The CDR3 DNA reads TGTGCCAGCAGTTCCGGGAGACGGGCCCGAAACACCATATATTTT.

The V call is TRBV18, the J call TRBJ2-1; D is unclear. Germline CDR1 KGHSH, CDR2 LQKENI. The V end lost 3 bases, the J end lost 6 bases, and 21 bases lay between the germline ends. The CDR3 length is 17 residues. The CDR3 here is CASSPISGPPASNEQFF. CDR3 nucleotide sequence: TGTGCCAGCTCACCCATTTCGGGCCCCCCCGCCTCCAATGAGCAGTTCTTC.

V usage is TRBV7-2 and J usage is TRBJ2-1, with 9 bases aligning to TRBD2. Germline loops: CDR1 SGHTA, CDR2 FQGNSA. The junction had 7 bases not matched to a gene; V was cut back by 1 base and J by 0 bases. There are 18 residues in the CDR3. Written as DNA, the CDR3 is TGTGCCAGCAGCTTAGACTCCCTAGCGGGAATCTCCTACAATGAGCAGTTCTTC. Its translation: CASSLDSLAGISYNEQFF.

V usage is TRBV27 and J usage is TRBJ2-2; 9 bases are a match to TRBD1. The junction had 14 bases not matched to a gene; V was cut back by 5 bases and J by 7 bases. The CDR3 has 17 amino acids. CDR1 MNHEY and CDR2 SMNVEV come from the germline V gene (reference sequence). The CDR3 reads CASSVKSGTGFIGELFF. CDR3 nucleotide sequence: TGTGCCAGCAGTGTAAAATCCGGGACAGGGTTTATCGGGGAGCTGTTTTTT.

The chain couples TRBV2 to TRBJ2-3; D is possibly TRBD1 or TRBD2 (6 bases each). Germline loops: CDR1 SNHLY, CDR2 FYNNEI. Trimming removed 0 bases from V and 10 bases from J, with 11 bases in between. This CDR3 region has 13 residues. The CDR3 DNA sequence: TGTGCCAGCAGTGAAGCTAATGGGGGGCCGCAGTATTTT. Amino acids: CASSEANGGPQYF.

The chain employs TRBV2 and TRBJ2-1; the match to TRBD2 covers 15 bases. Germline CDR1 and CDR2: SNHLY and FYNNEI. The CDR3 covers 20 residues. V was pared by 6 bases and J by 4 bases, with 16 bases of the junction left unmatched. The CDR3 nucleotides read TGTGCCAGCAGAAAGGGGTCCGGGACTAGCGGGGGGACCCAGTACAATGAGCAGTTCTTC. Residues: CASRKGSGTSGGTQYNEQFF.

The chain recombines TRBV5-1 with TRBJ1-3; no firm D call. The CDR3 spans 15 residues. Looked up from germline, CDR1 is SGHRS and CDR2 is YFSETQ. Trimming took off 4 bases at V and 0 bases at J, with 11 bases between the two ends. CDR3 coding DNA: TGCGCCAGCAGCCTTCCGGAAGGCTCTGGAAACACCATATATTTT. Its translation: CASSLPEGSGNTIYF.

This chain links TRBV7-3 with TRBJ1-1; tentative D call: TRBD1 (6 bases). Per germline, CDR1 SGHTA and CDR2 FQGTGA. The CDR3 runs to 16 residues. The V and J ends lost 5 bases and 0 bases respectively, with 16 bases between them. CDR3 bases: TGTGCCAGCAGCCCCAGCAGGGGTCTTATGAACACTGAAGCTTTCTTT. Translation: CASSPSRGLMNTEAFF.

The chain employs TRBV6-1 and TRBJ2-7, with 7 positions matching TRBD1. CDR1 is MNHNS and CDR2 is SASEGT in the germline V gene. The junction had 8 bases not matched to a gene; V was cut back by 2 bases and J by 4 bases. The CDR3 is made up of 15 amino acids. CDR3 DNA sequence: TGTGCCAGCAGTGAATATCCGGGCAGGGGGTACGAGCAGTACGTC. It specifies CASSEYPGRGYEQYV.

Here the CDR3 reads CASSLSNSGANVLTF. The CDR3 coding sequence is TGTGCCAGCAGCTTGAGTAACTCTGGGGCCAACGTCCTGACTTTC. This sequence joins TRBV11-3 and TRBJ2-6; the D is unclear. This CDR3 region has 15 residues. V shed 3 bases and J shed 0 bases, with 6 bases lying between them. CDR1 SGHNT and CDR2 YENEEA come from the germline V gene.

This clone came up a few times. The rearrangement links TRBV5-5 to TRBJ1-1; D not certain. V dropped 0 bases and J dropped 7 bases, with 10 bases sitting between them. The CDR3 is 13 residues long. Germline V CDR1 and CDR2: SGHKS, YYEKEE (reference sequence). Here the CDR3 DNA reads TGTGCCAGCAGCTTGGCCGGGAGAAGTGAAGCTTTCTTT. It is translated as CASSLAGRSEAFF.

The rearrangement links TRBV6-5 to TRBJ2-7; 8 bases line up with TRBD1. V lost 0 bases, J lost 7 bases, and 11 bases stayed unmatched. Per the germline V gene, CDR1 is MNHEY and CDR2 is SVGAGI. The CDR3 consists of 16 residues. The DNA for the CDR3 is TGTGCCAGCAGTTACTCGGGGACAGGACGAACGGGGGAGCAGTACTTC. Translation gives CASSYSGTGRTGEQYF.

This clone turned up a few times. The gene calls are TRBV18 and TRBJ1-1; 7 positions match TRBD1. The V gene end was trimmed by 6 bases and the J gene end by 4 bases; junction bases not matched to a gene: 5. The CDR3 sequence is 13 residues long. The germline gives CDR1 KGHSH, CDR2 LQKENI. In DNA form, the CDR3 reads TGTGCCAGCTCCCCGAACAGGGGCACTGAAGCTTTCTTT. This translates into CASSPNRGTEAFF.

This clone turned up a few times. V gene TRBV28 combines with J gene TRBJ2-3; D tentatively reads TRBD1 or TRBD2 (6 bases each). V was clipped by 8 bases and J by 6 bases, with 18 bases between them. The CDR3 runs 14 residues. CDR1 is MDHEN, CDR2 SYDVKM, per germline. CDR3 loop: CASRPGWGADTQYF. The CDR3 DNA is TGTGCCAGCCGTCCGGGGTGGGGGGCCGATACGCAGTATTTT.

This clone was observed a few times. The chain links TRBV27 to TRBJ2-2; D remains unclear. The CDR3 consists of 15 residues. V was trimmed by 2 bases and J by 3 bases, leaving 10 bases between them. The germline V gene encodes CDR1 MNHEY and CDR2 SMNVEV (reference sequence). In DNA form, the CDR3 reads TGTGCCAGCAGTTTACGACTCAGAGACACCGGGGAGCTGTTTTTT. As protein: CASSLRLRDTGELFF.

The V gene is TRBV4-3, the J gene TRBJ1-5; weak D call: TRBD1 (5 bases). There are 15 residues in the CDR3. Germline CDR1 and CDR2: LGHNA and YSLEER. V was cut by 6 bases and J by 5 bases, with 17 bases left in between. CDR3 loop: CASSLDGALDQPQHF. The CDR3 DNA sequence: TGCGCCAGCAGTCTAGACGGGGCCCTTGATCAGCCCCAGCATTTT.

The chain joins TRBV27 to TRBJ1-2; 8 bases map to TRBD1. The CDR3 sequence is 14 residues long. Germline CDR1 and CDR2: MNHEY and SMNVEV (reference sequence). J lost 8 bases, V lost 6 bases, and 11 bases had no gene match. The DNA of the CDR3 is TGTGCCAGCAGCCGACAGGGGAAGTATGAGGGCTACACCTTC. Protein sequence: CASSRQGKYEGYTF.

V usage is TRBV5-1 and J usage is TRBJ1-1; D is ambiguous. V lost 2 bases and J lost 1, with 9 bases in between. The CDR3 is 14 residues long. Germline CDR1 and CDR2: SGHRS and YFSETQ. CDR3 residues: CASSLGSQNTEAFF. Here the CDR3 DNA reads TGCGCCAGCAGCTTAGGCAGCCAGAACACTGAAGCTTTCTTT.

The V call is TRBV9, the J call TRBJ2-3, with D perhaps assigned TRBD1 or TRBD2 (5 bases each). The CDR3 totals 14 residues. The V and J ends lost 4 bases and 4 bases respectively, with 13 bases between them. Germline values: CDR1 SGDLS, CDR2 YYNGEE. The CDR3 reads CASSPGGGSDTQYF. The CDR3 nucleotides are TGTGCCAGCAGCCCTGGTGGGGGTTCAGATACGCAGTATTTT.

The gene calls are TRBV7-9 and TRBJ2-7, with 16 bases fitting TRBD2. V trimming: 5 bases; J trimming: 5 bases; junction bases outside the gene matches: 9. Germline CDR1 and CDR2: SEHNR and FQNEAQ (reference sequence). The CDR3 has 17 residues. The DNA for the CDR3 is TGTGCCAGCAGCACCGGGACTAGCGGGAGGGCCGCCGACGAGCAGTACTTC. It codes for CASSTGTSGRAADEQYF.

The chain combines TRBV5-6 with TRBJ2-7; 7 bases map to TRBD1. CDR3 size: 16 residues. The V gene end was trimmed by 2 bases and the J gene end by 0 bases; junction bases not matched to a gene: 8. Germline loops: CDR1 SGHDT, CDR2 YYEEEE. The CDR3 nucleotides are TGTGCCAGCAGCTTACTGGGACAGAAGATCTCCTACGAGCAGTACTTC. Its protein product is CASSLLGQKISYEQYF. The variable domain in full, with the rest retrieved from reference TRBV5-6 and TRBJ2-7, is DAGVTQSPTHLIKTRGQQVTLRCSPKSGHDTVSWYQQALGQGPQFIFQYYEEEERQRGNFPDRFSGHQFPNYSSELNVNALLLGDSALYLCASSLLGQKISYEQYFGPGTRLTVT.

In its sample, this clone was seen once. The V gene is TRBV6-1, the J gene TRBJ2-5; D possibly corresponds to TRBD1 (5 bases). Germline V CDR1 and CDR2: MNHNS, SASEGT. The CDR3 runs 13 residues. The V gene lost 4 bases and the J gene lost 6 bases, with 12 bases spanning the gap. The CDR3 coding sequence is TGTGCCAGCAGTGGCAGGGCTTGGCAGACCCAGTACTTC. It translates to CASSGRAWQTQYF.